A selection of T cell receptor beta chains follows, all from one sample in a study of response to subunit inactivated influenza vaccine. From the RT-PCR reads, TCRdb called clonotypes with MiXCR, one entry per CDR3 protein. Of hundreds of thousands of distinct CDR3 sequences listed, 25% were seen once; the top ten hold about 1.9%. The material sequenced was CD4+ T cells sorted from PBMCs, taken more than 4 days after vaccination. The origin of the receptors is a man in his fifties or sixties who received an inactivated influenza vaccine. Both conserved end residues are trimmed from each CDR3. Each record gives: V gene, D gene, J gene, CDR3 protein. D genes are given only for firm matches.

TRBV11-2,-,TRBJ2-3,ASSHPSNGAQY
TRBV20-1,-,TRBJ1-5,SAGATLNQPQH
TRBV6-2/TRBV6-3,-,TRBJ2-1,ASRAQGGGNEQF
TRBV3-1,-,TRBJ2-2,ASSQNWEGELF
TRBV20-1,-,TRBJ2-7,SARGFPRNYEQY
TRBV5-1,-,TRBJ2-7,ASSLNLNEQY
TRBV20-1,-,TRBJ1-1,SAIRVLNTEAF
TRBV7-8,-,TRBJ2-1,ASSPREASSYNEQF
TRBV7-2,-,TRBJ2-2,ASSLVGGIDTGELF
TRBV2,TRBD1,TRBJ2-5,ATRQGLRETQY
TRBV7-9,-,TRBJ2-5,ASSPRGLAEETQY